A selection of T cell receptor beta chains follows, all from one sample in a study of T cells after somatic rescue of genetic block. Profiling relied on immunoSEQ multiplex PCR, and the TCRdb table lists in-frame clones only, not all of them. Of over 55,000 clones in the sample, around 90% are singletons; the top ten hold about 3%. The sequenced sample was peripheral blood mononuclear cells (PBMCs). The receptors stem from a man aged 35-49 years. CDR3s include the opening cysteine and the closing phenylalanine or tryptophan. D genes are given only for firm matches. Clone size, where shown, is once, few, many, or a class for clones that have expanded.

clone_size: NA; d_call: TRBD1; v_call: TRBV18; j_call: TRBJ2-5; cdr3_aa: CASSLGQGGETQYF; cdr3_nt: TGTGCCAGCTCACTTGGACAGGGAGGTGAGACCCAGTACTTC
clone_size: NA; d_call: TRBD2; v_call: TRBV10-3; j_call: TRBJ2-4; cdr3_aa: CAISGGSRTSGRGMAKNIQYF; cdr3_nt: TGTGCCATCAGTGGAGGAAGCCGGACTAGCGGGAGGGGGATGGCCAAAAACATTCAGTACTTC
clone_size: NA; d_call: TRBD1; v_call: TRBV11-1; j_call: TRBJ2-3; cdr3_aa: CASSSRTGVSTDTQYF; cdr3_nt: TGTGCCAGCAGCTCTCGGACAGGGGTTAGCACAGATACGCAGTATTTT
clone_size: NA; d_call: NA; v_call: TRBV27; j_call: TRBJ1-6; cdr3_aa: CASSLMWGSPLHF; cdr3_nt: TGTGCCAGCAGTTTAATGTGGGGTTCACCCCTCCACTTT
clone_size: NA; d_call: TRBD2; v_call: TRBV28; j_call: TRBJ2-5; cdr3_aa: CASSLSTSGGLPNQETQYF; cdr3_nt: TGTGCCAGCAGTTTATCTACTAGCGGAGGACTTCCAAATCAAGAGACCCAGTACTTC
clone_size: once; d_call: NA; v_call: TRBV5-4; j_call: TRBJ2-7; cdr3_aa: CASSWDGSYEQYF; cdr3_nt: TGTGCCAGCAGCTGGGACGGCTCCTACGAGCAGTACTTC
clone_size: NA; d_call: TRBD2; v_call: TRBV27; j_call: TRBJ2-4; cdr3_aa: CASSLGGVAKNIQYF; cdr3_nt: TGTGCCAGCAGTTTGGGGGGGGTAGCCAAAAACATTCAGTACTTC
clone_size: NA; d_call: TRBD2; v_call: TRBV7-9; j_call: TRBJ2-1; cdr3_aa: CASSTPGTSGRQFF; cdr3_nt: TGTGCCAGCAGCACACCCGGGACTAGCGGGAGGCAGTTCTTC
clone_size: NA; d_call: NA; v_call: TRBV6-6; j_call: TRBJ2-3; cdr3_aa: CATTQDSTDTQYF; cdr3_nt: TGTGCCACCACACAGGATAGCACAGATACGCAGTATTTT
clone_size: NA; d_call: TRBD2; v_call: TRBV15; j_call: TRBJ2-2; cdr3_aa: CATSRDLLAGTSARTGELFF; cdr3_nt: TGTGCCACCAGCAGAGATCTTCTTGCCGGGACTAGCGCGAGAACCGGGGAGCTGTTTTTT
clone_size: NA; d_call: NA; v_call: TRBV9; j_call: TRBJ1-1; cdr3_aa: CASSPLRNTEAFF; cdr3_nt: TGTGCCAGCAGCCCGCTCAGGAACACTGAAGCTTTCTTT
clone_size: NA; d_call: TRBD1; v_call: TRBV6-6; j_call: TRBJ2-7; cdr3_aa: CASSAPRDRGLYEQYF; cdr3_nt: TGTGCCAGCAGTGCACCCCGGGACAGGGGTTTGTACGAGCAGTACTTC
clone_size: NA; d_call: TRBD2; v_call: TRBV7-9; j_call: TRBJ2-1; cdr3_aa: CASSSGPPTSGGYNEQFF; cdr3_nt: TGTGCCAGCAGCTCAGGGCCCCCAACTAGCGGGGGTTACAATGAGCAGTTCTTC
clone_size: NA; d_call: NA; v_call: TRBV18; j_call: TRBJ1-1; cdr3_aa: CASSPQRTVNTEAFF; cdr3_nt: TGTGCCAGCTCACCACAGAGGACAGTGAACACTGAAGCTTTCTTT
clone_size: NA; d_call: TRBD1; v_call: TRBV13; j_call: TRBJ2-6; cdr3_aa: CASSFPPGQGAGANVLTF; cdr3_nt: TGTGCCAGCAGCTTCCCACCGGGACAGGGGGCGGGGGCCAACGTCCTGACTTTC
clone_size: NA; d_call: TRBD1; v_call: TRBV28; j_call: TRBJ1-5; cdr3_aa: CASKSHRGPSSNQPQHF; cdr3_nt: TGTGCCAGCAAATCCCACAGGGGGCCTTCTAGCAATCAGCCCCAGCATTTT
clone_size: NA; d_call: NA; v_call: TRBV7-7; j_call: TRBJ2-1; cdr3_aa: CASSLGRTYNEQFF; cdr3_nt: TGTGCTAGCAGCTTAGGTCGAACCTACAATGAGCAGTTCTTC
clone_size: once; d_call: NA; v_call: TRBV19; j_call: TRBJ2-5; cdr3_aa: CASSEGSQETQYF; cdr3_nt: TGTGCCAGTAGTGAAGGATCCCAAGAGACCCAGTACTTC